What follows are 26 T cell receptor beta chains derived from one specimen sequenced in a study of chronic HIV infection and antiretroviral therapy. TCRdb re-analysed the 5' RACE reads in MiXCR, keeping a single row per CDR3 protein. The table has 40,000 to 50,000 distinct CDR3 sequences, about 19% seen once. Sequences were obtained from peripheral blood. The receptors were gathered from an adult who had HIV and had not received antiretroviral therapy, or was an uninfected healthy control (not recorded which).

This clonotype has more than one count but fewer than ten. The gene calls are TRBV7-6 and TRBJ2-7; 16 nucleotides agree with TRBD2. The CDR3 consists of 17 residues. CDR1 is SGHVS, CDR2 FNYEAQ, per germline. V lost 5 bases and J lost 6; bases outside the gene matches: 10. For the CDR3, the DNA is TGTGCCAGCAGCGCTACCCCGGGACTAGCGGGAGGGGGCGAGCAGTACTTC. The encoded protein is CASSATPGLAGGGEQYF.

This clonotype was seen more than once but under ten times. The germline gene is not matched at one end of the junction; a read error may be the cause. As DNA, the CDR3 is TGTGCCAGCCGTTTTGGGGTCCGCTTGAACACCGGGGAGCTGTTTTTT. This codes for CASRFGVRLNTGELFF. J is TRBJ2-2 and V is TRBV28; the D is unclear. The CDR3 is made up of 16 amino acids. Germline V gene data show CDR1 as MDHEN and CDR2 as SYDVKM. The variable domain in full, with the rest retrieved from reference TRBV28 and TRBJ2-2, is DVKVTQSSRYLVKRTGEKVFLECVQDMDHENMFWYRQDPGLGLRLIYFSYDVKMKEKGDIPEGYSVSREKKERFSLILESASTNQTSMYLCASRFGVRLNTGELFFGEGSRLTVL.

The chain employs TRBV28 and TRBJ1-5; D ambiguous. Trimming shortened V by 8 bases and J by 1 base, and 15 bases separated the two germline ends. The germline V gene encodes CDR1 MDHEN and CDR2 SYDVKM. This CDR3 contains 15 residues. CDR3 DNA: TGTGCCAGCCGACCCCGGATAGGGAGCAATCAGCCCCAGCATTTT. This translates into CASRPRIGSNQPQHF.

The sample holds many counts of this clonotype. The gene calls are TRBV29-1 and TRBJ2-7; a weak D match, TRBD1 (5 bases). This CDR3 spans 15 amino acids. Trimming removed 4 bases from V and 3 bases from J, with 19 bases in between. From germline, CDR1 is SQVTM and CDR2 ANQGSEA. CDR3 loop: CSVGQSRSQFYEQYF. The CDR3 DNA is TGCAGCGTTGGACAGTCCAGGAGTCAATTCTACGAGCAGTACTTC.

Comments on this clonotype: One end of the junction fails to match germline, which may point to a read error. The V gene is TRBV7-2, the J gene TRBJ2-1; 7 nucleotides align to TRBD2. This CDR3 has 14 amino acids. Germline loops: CDR1 SGHTA, CDR2 FQGNSA. CDR3 DNA sequence: TGTGCCGGGAGGGCTCTTCGCTCCTACAATGAGAAGTTCTTC. Translation gives CAGRALRSYNEKFF.

The J gene is TRBJ2-3, the V gene TRBV24-1; perhaps TRBD2 as D (7 bases). Deletions cut 6 bases from V and 3 bases from J, with 15 bases between. This CDR3 spans 15 amino acids. CDR1 and CDR2 (germline): KGHDR, SFDVKD. CDR3 nucleotides: TGTGCCACCAGTTTGGGGGCGGGAGCGACAGATACGCAGTATTTT. Translated, it gives CATSLGAGATDTQYF.

This chain uses TRBV20-1 with TRBJ2-7; 7 nucleotides agree with TRBD2. The CDR3 extends over 15 amino acids. Germline-derived CDR1 and CDR2 are DFQATT and SNEGSKA (reference sequence). The V segment lost 0 bases and the J segment 4 bases; nucleotides outside the gene matches: 9. The CDR3 loop is CSARDREGRWYEQYF. CDR3 bases: TGCAGTGCTAGAGACAGGGAGGGCCGTTGGTACGAGCAGTACTTC.

This chain links TRBV10-3 with TRBJ2-5; tentative D call: TRBD2 (6 bases). This CDR3 region has 11 residues. Per the germline V gene, CDR1 is ENHRY and CDR2 is SYGVKD. V lost 10 bases and J lost 5, with 11 bases in between. Here the CDR3 reads CATGGEETQYF. CDR3 nucleotide sequence: TGTGCCACCGGAGGGGAGGAGACCCAGTACTTC.

The chain employs TRBV5-1 and TRBJ2-1; 9 bases line up with TRBD2. CDR3 size: 14 residues. The germline CDR1 and CDR2 sequences are SGHRS and YFSETQ. Trimming took 4 bases from V and 8 from J; bases not matched to a gene: 7. CDR3: CASSLVAGVDEQFF. The CDR3 region has the DNA TGCGCCAGCAGCCTGGTAGCGGGAGTCGATGAGCAGTTCTTC.

This clonotype appeared a few times. This chain links TRBV7-9 with TRBJ2-7, with 7 nucleotides matching TRBD2. The CDR3 consists of 14 residues. The germline V gene has CDR1 SEHNR and CDR2 FQNEAQ (reference sequence). After removal of 0 bases from V and 2 bases from J, the junction contained 1 base not matched to a gene. CDR3 residues: CASSLAGGPYEQYF. Written as DNA, the CDR3 is TGTGCCAGCAGCTTAGCGGGAGGGCCCTACGAGCAGTACTTC.

In this sample, this clonotype turned up a few times. CDR3 region: CASSNGNEQFF. The CDR3 bases are TGTGCCAGCTCGAACGGGAATGAGCAGTTCTTC. This sequence joins TRBV6-2 or TRBV6-3 and TRBJ2-1; the D is unclear. The V gene's germline CDR1 is MNHEY and CDR2 SVGEGT. The CDR3 runs 11 residues. The V end was cut by 8 bases, the J end by 7 bases, with 9 bases between.

The rearrangement uses TRBV29-1 and TRBJ1-4; 7 bases fit TRBD1. The CDR3 contains 15 residues. Per the germline V gene, CDR1 is SQVTM and CDR2 is ANQGSEA. Unmatched junction bases numbered 11, after V lost 8 bases and J lost 2 bases. The CDR3 loop reads CSRRRSRGTNEKLFF. The CDR3, as DNA: TGCAGCCGTCGGAGGTCCAGGGGGACTAATGAAAAACTGTTTTTT. Full variable domain (rest looked up from reference TRBV29-1 and TRBJ1-4): SAVISQKPSRDICQRGTSLTIQCQVDSQVTMMFWYRQQPGQSLTLIATANQGSEATYESGFVIDKFPISRPNLTFSTLTVSNMSPEDSSIYLCSRRRSRGTNEKLFFGSGTQLSVL.

The V call is TRBV6-7, the J call TRBJ2-3, with 9 bases matching TRBD1. TRBV6-7 is treated as an ORF (open reading frame) with a function not yet certain. V lost 5 bases to trimming and J lost 1 base; unmatched junction nucleotides: 4. The CDR3 has 15 residues. This CDR3 reads CASSGDRAGTDTQYF. The CDR3 DNA follows: TGTGCCAGCAGTGGGGACAGGGCGGGCACAGATACGCAGTATTTT.

This clonotype turned up a few times. V and J are TRBV28 and TRBJ2-6, with TRBD2 as a possible D gene (6 bases). The CDR3 is 16 amino acids. Trimming removed 3 bases at V and 4 bases at J, with 13 bases between. Germline CDR1 is MDHEN and CDR2 is SYDVKM. In DNA, the CDR3 is TGTGCCAGCAGTTTCTCGGGGGTGGTGGGGGCCAACGTCCTGACTTTC. Its protein is CASSFSGVVGANVLTF.

This clonotype showed up just a few times. V gene TRBV29-1 combines with J gene TRBJ2-7, with D possibly TRBD2 on 5 matching bases. CDR3 size: 10 residues. Germline V lookup: CDR1 SQVTM, CDR2 ANQGSEA. V was cut by 5 bases and J by 6 bases, with 8 bases left in between. The CDR3 here is CSVKDSEQYF. CDR3 DNA sequence: TGCAGCGTTAAGGACTCCGAGCAGTACTTC.

This clonotype was counted only a few times. The chain employs TRBV3-1 and TRBJ1-1; D gene uncertain. Germline CDR1 LGHDT, CDR2 YNNKEL (reference sequence). The CDR3 is made up of 14 amino acids. The V gene lost 2 bases and the J gene lost 5 bases, with 12 bases spanning the gap. DNA of the CDR3: TGTGCCAGCAGCCAAATGGAGGCGGGTACTGAAGCTTTCTTT. This translates into CASSQMEAGTEAFF.

This chain connects TRBV3-1 to TRBJ2-1, with 10 bases fitting TRBD2. This CDR3 has 17 amino acids. V was pared by 4 bases and J by 7 bases, with 13 bases of the junction left unmatched. Germline V gene data show CDR1 as LGHDT and CDR2 as YNNKEL (reference sequence). The CDR3 sequence: CASSPSLLAGVGNEQFF. The CDR3 nucleotides read TGTGCCAGCAGCCCTTCCCTCCTAGCGGGAGTGGGAAATGAGCAGTTCTTC.

This clonotype was counted between two and nine times. The chain links TRBV6-5 to TRBJ2-3; 9 nucleotides match TRBD1. Trimming at V came to 5 bases and at J to 4 bases, leaving 7 bases not matched to a gene. The germline gives CDR1 MNHEY, CDR2 SVGAGI. The CDR3 totals 15 residues. CDR3: CASSPGTGPPDTQYF. Written as DNA, the CDR3 is TGTGCCAGCAGTCCCGGGACAGGGCCCCCAGATACGCAGTATTTT.

V gene TRBV7-6 combines with J gene TRBJ2-7, with 8 bases identical to TRBD1. V trimming: 4 bases; J trimming: 4 bases; junction bases outside the gene matches: 12. The length of the CDR3 is 16 residues. CDR1 and CDR2 (germline): SGHVS, FNYEAQ. In DNA form, the CDR3 reads TGTGCCAGCAGCTCCCCTTTAGGACAGGGTTGGTACGAGCAGTACTTC. The encoded protein is CASSSPLGQGWYEQYF.

The chain has TRBV27 and TRBJ2-7; TRBD1 is a possible D gene (5 bases). Deletions cut 3 bases from V and 4 bases from J, with 13 bases between. CDR3 length: 14 residues. Germline CDR1 reads MNHEY; CDR2 reads SMNVEV (reference sequence). CDR3 coding DNA: TGTGCCAGCAGTTTGAAGGACAACCGGTACGAGCAGTACTTC. Its translation is CASSLKDNRYEQYF.

This chain connects TRBV28 to TRBJ2-1; 7 nucleotides line up with TRBD2. The CDR3 extends over 16 amino acids. Germline CDR1 reads MDHEN; CDR2 reads SYDVKM. V dropped 8 bases and J dropped 2; count of bases not matched to a gene: 12. The CDR3 reads CASFPAGGRTYNEQFF. As DNA, the CDR3 is TGTGCCAGCTTCCCAGCAGGCGGGAGAACCTACAATGAGCAGTTCTTC.

The chain is built from TRBV28 and TRBJ2-5; D unclear. Germline V gene lookup returns CDR1 MDHEN and CDR2 SYDVKM. Deletions cut 5 bases from V and 4 bases from J, with 14 bases between. The CDR3 has 14 amino acids. The DNA for the CDR3 is TGTGCCAGCAGTGGGTGGCACTTCGGAGAGACCCAGTACTTC. It codes for CASSGWHFGETQYF. Looking up the rest from reference TRBV28 and TRBJ2-5 gives the full variable domain: DVKVTQSSRYLVKRTGEKVFLECVQDMDHENMFWYRQDPGLGLRLIYFSYDVKMKEKGDIPEGYSVSREKKERFSLILESASTNQTSMYLCASSGWHFGETQYFGPGTRLLVL.

This chain uses TRBV19 with TRBJ2-1; the match to TRBD2 covers 11 bases. V was pared by 6 bases and J by 5 bases, with 9 bases of the junction left unmatched. There are 16 residues in the CDR3. Germline-derived CDR1 and CDR2 are LNHDA and SQIVND (reference sequence). Here the CDR3 reads CASSLLAGGPNNEQFF. DNA for the CDR3: TGTGCCAGTAGCCTATTAGCGGGAGGGCCCAACAATGAGCAGTTCTTC.

This clonotype was detected only a few times. V usage is TRBV29-1 and J usage is TRBJ2-3; 12 bases match TRBD2. V lost 8 bases and J lost 5; bases outside the gene matches: 8. CDR3 length: 14 amino acids. Looked up from germline, CDR1 is SQVTM and CDR2 is ANQGSEA. The CDR3 nucleotides read TGCAGCCCCCGGCTAGCGGGAGGGATAGATACGCAGTATTTT. Its translation: CSPRLAGGIDTQYF.

The chain is built from TRBV24-1 and TRBJ2-3; D possibly corresponds to TRBD2 (7 bases). CDR3 length: 14 residues. Germline V lookup: CDR1 KGHDR, CDR2 SFDVKD. V dropped 8 bases and J dropped 2 bases, with 13 bases sitting between them. The CDR3 reads CATMGGLLTDTQYF. Written as DNA, the CDR3 is TGTGCCACCATGGGGGGGCTCCTCACAGATACGCAGTATTTT.

The sample holds a few counts of this clonotype. V and J are TRBV28 and TRBJ2-7; perhaps TRBD1 as D (6 bases). This CDR3 has 15 amino acids. Germline V gene data show CDR1 as MDHEN and CDR2 as SYDVKM. The germline V and J ends were trimmed by 3 bases and 3 bases, with 15 bases remaining between them. DNA for the CDR3: TGTGCCAGCAGTTTTCTGGGGGCGGCAGGCTACGAGCAGTACTTC. Translation gives CASSFLGAAGYEQYF.